The 27 T cell receptor beta chains below come from one sample, sequenced in a study of blood T cell repertoires in COVID-19. The repertoire was sequenced with immunoSEQ multiplex PCR; TCRdb's copy has only in-frame clones and lacks some. The sample has 270,000 or so clones; approximately 86% are singletons. The sequencing sample was made of PBMCs or T cells enriched from blood (not recorded which). The receptors derive from a woman between 18 and 29 years old who had recovered from COVID-19.

The V gene is TRBV5-4, the J gene TRBJ2-7; weak D call: TRBD2 (5 bases). CDR1 and CDR2 (germline): SGHNT, YYREEE (reference sequence). This CDR3 region has 13 residues. The ends were cut back, 0 bases at V and 6 bases at J, with 10 bases in the middle. The CDR3 bases are TGTGCCAGCAGCTTGGCCGCCCGGGGCGAGCAGTACTTC. Its protein product is CASSLAARGEQYF. Looking up the rest from reference TRBV5-4 and TRBJ2-7 gives the full variable domain: ETGVTQSPTHLIKTRGQQVTLRCSSQSGHNTVSWYQQALGQGPQFIFQYYREEENGRGNFPPRFSGLQFPNYSSELNVNALELDDSALYLCASSLAARGEQYFGPGTRLTVT.

The rearrangement links TRBV7-2 to TRBJ1-5, with a possible D match to TRBD1 (6 bases). The CDR3 contains 16 residues. V lost 5 bases and J 0 bases, leaving 14 bases between the germline ends. The germline gives CDR1 SGHTA, CDR2 FQGNSA. The CDR3 spells CASSPQGSFSNQPQHF. The CDR3 DNA reads as TGTGCCAGCAGCCCCCAGGGGTCCTTTAGCAATCAGCCCCAGCATTTT. Filled out from reference TRBV7-2 and TRBJ1-5, the complete variable domain reads GAGVSQSPSNKVTEKGKDVELRCDPISGHTALYWYRQSLGQGLEFLIYFQGNSAPDKSGLPSDRFSAERTGGSVSTLTIQRTQQEDSAVYLCASSPQGSFSNQPQHFGDGTRLSIL.

This chain connects TRBV10-1 to TRBJ2-7, with TRBD2 matching 7 bases. Germline CDR1 reads WNHNN; CDR2 reads SYGVQD (reference sequence). This CDR3 has 15 amino acids. V shed 1 base, J shed 5 bases, and the junction held 8 bases outside the gene matches. Here the CDR3 reads CASSELSGGAHEQYF. The CDR3, as DNA: TGCGCCAGCAGTGAGTTATCGGGAGGAGCCCACGAGCAGTACTTC.

This clone came up once. This rearrangement joins TRBV30 to TRBJ2-3, with 8 bases matching TRBD2. Looked up from germline, CDR1 is GTSNPN and CDR2 is SVGIG (reference sequence). The length of the CDR3 is 14 residues. The trim removed 4 bases at V and 2 bases at J, leaving 5 bases unmatched. CDR3 DNA sequence: TGTGCCTGGAATGGGCGGGGGGCCACAGATACGCAGTATTTT. This sequence encodes CAWNGRGATDTQYF.

This clone was counted a single time. This rearrangement joins TRBV2 to TRBJ2-1; 9 nucleotides agree with TRBD1. The V and J ends lost 3 bases and 8 bases, in that order; junction bases with no gene match: 8. The length of the CDR3 is 15 residues. Germline V gene sequence: CDR1 SNHLY, CDR2 FYNNEI. CDR3 sequence (DNA): TGTGCCAGCAGTGAGGACAGGGGTTTTGTGGATGAGCAGTTCTTC. Translation: CASSEDRGFVDEQFF.

The J gene is TRBJ2-2, the V gene TRBV5-1; D unresolved. The V gene's germline CDR1 is SGHRS and CDR2 YFSETQ. This CDR3 has 12 residues. The V gene lost 0 bases and the J gene lost 7 bases, with 4 bases spanning the gap. In DNA form, the CDR3 reads TGCGCCAGCAGCTTGGGGAGCGGGGAGCTGTTTTTT. Its translation is CASSLGSGELFF.

V and J are TRBV18 and TRBJ1-1; 11 bases fit TRBD1. The CDR3 is 16 amino acids. J lost 6 bases, V lost 4 bases, and 10 bases had no gene match. Germline V gene sequence: CDR1 KGHSH, CDR2 LQKENI. CDR3 protein: CASSRGTGGASPEAFF. The CDR3 nucleotides are TGTGCCAGCTCACGAGGGACAGGGGGTGCTAGCCCTGAAGCTTTCTTT.

This clone is a singleton in its sample. V and J are TRBV7-6 and TRBJ2-3; TRBD1 matches at 9 bases. After removal of 4 bases from V and 6 bases from J, the junction contained 8 bases not matched to a gene. Germline V gives CDR1 SGHVS, CDR2 FNYEAQ. CDR3 size: 15 residues. The CDR3 sequence: CASSSWTGVPDTQYF. DNA of the CDR3: TGTGCCAGCAGCTCCTGGACAGGGGTCCCCGATACGCAGTATTTT.

This chain connects TRBV6-6 to TRBJ1-2; D ambiguous. Trimming took off 2 bases at V and 13 bases at J, with 17 bases between the two ends. This CDR3 spans 13 amino acids. Germline lookup yields CDR1 MNHNY and CDR2 SVGAGI (reference sequence). CDR3 sequence reads: CASSYNLEGGFTF. The CDR3 DNA reads as TGTGCCAGCAGTTACAATCTAGAGGGAGGTTTCACCTTC.

The rearrangement links TRBV7-6 to TRBJ1-5; D uncertain. CDR1 is SGHVS and CDR2 is FNYEAQ in the germline V gene. The V end lost 1 base, the J end lost 4 bases, and 11 bases lay between the germline ends. The CDR3 spans 15 residues. CDR3 DNA sequence: TGTGCCAGCAGCTTAGGCGTTTCTGGTAATCAGCCCCAGCATTTT. Encoded protein: CASSLGVSGNQPQHF.

This chain connects TRBV3-1 (or the pseudogene TRBV3-2) to TRBJ2-2; the D gene is possibly TRBD2 (5 bases). CDR1 and CDR2 (germline): LGHDT, YNNKEL (reference sequence). The CDR3 sequence is 14 residues long. V lost 5 bases and J lost 4, with 11 bases in between. The CDR3 is CASSTTSTTGELFF. DNA for the CDR3: TGTGCCAGCAGCACCACTAGTACCACCGGGGAGCTGTTTTTT.

This rearrangement joins TRBV5-4 to TRBJ2-1; TRBD2 agrees at 10 bases. Germline V gives CDR1 SGHNT, CDR2 YYREEE (reference sequence). The V segment lost 1 base and the J segment 10 bases; nucleotides outside the gene matches: 5. This CDR3 has 14 amino acids. The CDR3 DNA follows: TGTGCCAGCAGCTTGCTAGCGGGGGTCCGCGAGCAGTTCTTC. Translation: CASSLLAGVREQFF.

This clone was found once. The rearrangement uses TRBV7-2 and TRBJ2-7, with 12 bases aligning to TRBD1. Germline-derived CDR1 and CDR2 are SGHTA and FQGNSA. V lost 5 bases to trimming and J lost 5 bases; unmatched junction nucleotides: 10. CDR3 size: 16 residues. CDR3 amino acids: CASSTGRDRGLHEQYF. As DNA, the CDR3 is TGTGCCAGCAGCACAGGCCGGGACAGGGGGCTCCACGAGCAGTACTTC.

The CDR3 DNA sequence: TGTGCCAGCAGTTTATTTATGACAGATACGCAGTATTTT. It translates to CASSLFMTDTQYF. The gene calls are TRBV28 and TRBJ2-3; no reliable D call. From germline, CDR1 is MDHEN and CDR2 SYDVKM. V lost 1 base, J lost 3 bases, and 5 bases lay in between. The CDR3 extends over 13 amino acids.

The J gene is TRBJ2-6, the V gene TRBV4-1; 7 bases are a match to TRBD2. The CDR3 spans 19 residues. Germline loops: CDR1 MGHRA, CDR2 YSYEKL. After removal of 4 bases from V and 0 bases from J, the junction contained 12 bases not matched to a gene. CDR3 residues: CASSRVRGVESSGANVLTF. The CDR3 DNA reads as TGCGCCAGCAGCCGCGTACGGGGGGTCGAGAGCTCTGGGGCCAACGTCCTGACTTTC.

The J gene is TRBJ1-6, the V gene TRBV14; D gene uncertain. The CDR3 covers 15 residues. Trimming shortened V by 2 bases and J by 14 bases, and 19 bases separated the two germline ends. From germline, CDR1 is SGHDN and CDR2 FVKESK. CDR3 in DNA: TGTGCCAGCAGCCAACGCGGAGGAAATTTGTCTTCCCTCCACTTT. Encoded protein: CASSQRGGNLSSLHF.

The CDR3 coding sequence is TGTGCCAGCAGTTATTGGGGCCAGATCACCGGGGAGCTGTTTTTT. This sequence encodes CASSYWGQITGELFF. The rearrangement uses TRBV6-5 and TRBJ2-2; perhaps TRBD1 as D (5 bases). From germline, CDR1 is MNHEY and CDR2 SVGAGI. The V end lost 3 bases, the J end lost 4 bases, and 12 bases lay between the germline ends. The CDR3 has 15 residues.

This clone was detected a few times. The chain has TRBV27 and TRBJ2-7; possible D gene TRBD1, 6 bases. Per the germline V gene, CDR1 is MNHEY and CDR2 is SMNVEV (reference sequence). V gave up 5 bases and J gave up 4 bases, with 12 bases separating them. The CDR3 consists of 13 residues. The CDR3 here is CASSPKTGYEQYF. CDR3 DNA sequence: TGTGCCAGCAGTCCAAAGACAGGTTACGAGCAGTACTTC.

This chain links TRBV19 with TRBJ1-4; D gene ambiguous. CDR3 size: 16 residues. CDR1 and CDR2 from the germline V gene are LNHDA and SQIVND (reference sequence). The V end was cut by 5 bases, the J end by 0 bases, with 13 bases between. In DNA, the CDR3 is TGTGCCAGTAGTCTACCATCCGGGTCAACTAATGAAAAACTGTTTTTT. Translation: CASSLPSGSTNEKLFF.

The rearrangement uses TRBV25-1 and TRBJ1-3, with 8 bases aligning to TRBD1. This CDR3 comprises 14 residues. V gave up 6 bases and J gave up 0 bases; unmatched junction bases: 1. Germline values: CDR1 MGHDK, CDR2 SYGVNS. The CDR3 loop reads CASRQGDSGNTIYF. The CDR3 nucleotides are TGTGCCAGCAGACAGGGGGACTCTGGAAACACCATATATTTT. The variable domain in full, with the rest retrieved from reference TRBV25-1 and TRBJ1-3, is EADIYQTPRYLVIGTGKKITLECSQTMGHDKMYWYQQDPGMELHLIHYSYGVNSTEKGDLSSESTVSRIRTEHFPLTLESARPSHTSQYLCASRQGDSGNTIYFGEGSWLTVV.

The V and J genes are TRBV10-2 and TRBJ2-1; 8 nucleotides match TRBD2. This CDR3 has 16 amino acids. Germline assignment: CDR1 WSHSY and CDR2 SAAADI. V shed 5 bases, J shed 7 bases, and the junction held 13 bases outside the gene matches. CDR3 in DNA: TGCGCCAGCAGTTGGGGCGACGGGGGGGCCGTGAATGAGCAGTTCTTC. As protein: CASSWGDGGAVNEQFF.

The CDR3 region has the DNA TGTGCCAGCAGTTTATCGAACGGGCTCACTAGCGGAGATTACGAGCAGTACTTC. Protein: CASSLSNGLTSGDYEQYF. V usage is TRBV27 and J usage is TRBJ2-7; 8 positions agree with TRBD2. The CDR3 is 18 amino acids. Per germline, CDR1 MNHEY and CDR2 SMNVEV (reference sequence). V dropped 0 bases and J dropped 4; count of bases not matched to a gene: 14.

The rearrangement links TRBV5-1 to TRBJ2-7; 10 nucleotides align to TRBD1. With 0 bases clipped from V and 4 bases from J, the junction kept 4 bases outside the gene matches. Germline lookup yields CDR1 SGHRS and CDR2 YFSETQ. The CDR3 extends over 15 amino acids. As DNA, the CDR3 is TGCGCCAGCAGCTTGGATGGGACAGGGGTATACGAGCAGTACTTC. Its protein product is CASSLDGTGVYEQYF.

The V and J genes are TRBV7-8 and TRBJ2-1; 12 bases match TRBD2. The junction had 8 bases not matched to a gene; V was cut back by 1 base and J by 4 bases. Per the germline V gene, CDR1 is SGHVS and CDR2 is FQNEAQ. This CDR3 has 18 residues. CDR3 protein: CASSLERLAGGSYNEQFF. In DNA form, the CDR3 reads TGTGCCAGCAGCTTAGAAAGGCTAGCGGGAGGGTCTTACAATGAGCAGTTCTTC.

This chain links TRBV19 with TRBJ2-1, with 7 bases fitting TRBD2. V dropped 1 base and J dropped 2; count of bases not matched to a gene: 5. This CDR3 contains 16 residues. Germline V CDR1 and CDR2: LNHDA, SQIVND (reference sequence). This CDR3 is CASSIGPAGTYNEQFF. CDR3 in DNA: TGTGCCAGTAGTATAGGGCCAGCGGGGACCTACAATGAGCAGTTCTTC.

The chain uses TRBV18 and TRBJ2-3, with 15 positions matching TRBD2. Germline trimming cut 3 bases from V and 2 bases from J; bases unmatched to any gene: 12. The CDR3 is 20 residues long. CDR1 is KGHSH and CDR2 is LQKENI in the germline V gene. This CDR3 reads CASSPSRTGTSGGTTDTQYF. DNA for the CDR3: TGTGCCAGCTCACCCTCCCGGACCGGGACTAGCGGGGGGACCACAGATACGCAGTATTTT.

The V gene is TRBV6-5, the J gene TRBJ1-2; D not certain. The CDR3 consists of 15 residues. Trimming removed 0 bases from V and 6 bases from J, with 14 bases in between. Germline V gene data show CDR1 as MNHEY and CDR2 as SVGAGI. Here the CDR3 reads CASSYSPRGLDGYTF. The DNA for the CDR3 is TGTGCCAGCAGTTACTCGCCTCGGGGATTGGATGGCTACACCTTC.